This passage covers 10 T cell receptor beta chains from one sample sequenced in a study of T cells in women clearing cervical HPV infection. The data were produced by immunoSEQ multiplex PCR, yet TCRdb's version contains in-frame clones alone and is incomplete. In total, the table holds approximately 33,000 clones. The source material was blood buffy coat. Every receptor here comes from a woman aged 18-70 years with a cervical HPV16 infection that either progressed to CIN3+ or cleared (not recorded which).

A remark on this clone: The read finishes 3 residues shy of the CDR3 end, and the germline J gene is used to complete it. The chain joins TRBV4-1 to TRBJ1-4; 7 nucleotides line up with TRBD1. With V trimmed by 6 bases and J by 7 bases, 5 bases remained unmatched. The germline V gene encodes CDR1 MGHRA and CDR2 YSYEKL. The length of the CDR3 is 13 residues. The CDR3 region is CASSDRVGEKLFF. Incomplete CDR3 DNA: TGCGCCAGCAGTGACAGGGTGGGTGAAAAA.

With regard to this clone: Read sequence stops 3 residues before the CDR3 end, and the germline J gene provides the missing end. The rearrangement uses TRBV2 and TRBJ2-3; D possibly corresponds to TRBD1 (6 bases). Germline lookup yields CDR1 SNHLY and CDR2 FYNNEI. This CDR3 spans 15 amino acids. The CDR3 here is CASSTQGLSNQPQYF. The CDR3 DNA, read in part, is TGTGCCAGCAGTACACAGGGTTTAAGCAATCAGCCG. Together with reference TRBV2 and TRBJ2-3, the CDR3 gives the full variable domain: EPEVTQTPSHQVTQMGQEVILRCVPISNHLYFYWYRQILGQKVEFLVSFYNNEISEKSEIFDDQFSVERPDGSNFTLKIRSTKLEDSAMYFCASSTQGLSNQPQYFGPGTRLTVL.

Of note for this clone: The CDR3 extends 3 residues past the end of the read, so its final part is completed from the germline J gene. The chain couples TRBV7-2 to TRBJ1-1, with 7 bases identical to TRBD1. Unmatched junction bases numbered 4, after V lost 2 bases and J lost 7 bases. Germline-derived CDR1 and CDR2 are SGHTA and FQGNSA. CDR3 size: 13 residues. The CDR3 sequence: CASSLWTGDEAFF. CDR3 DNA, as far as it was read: TGTGCCAGCAGCTTATGGACAGGAGATGAA.

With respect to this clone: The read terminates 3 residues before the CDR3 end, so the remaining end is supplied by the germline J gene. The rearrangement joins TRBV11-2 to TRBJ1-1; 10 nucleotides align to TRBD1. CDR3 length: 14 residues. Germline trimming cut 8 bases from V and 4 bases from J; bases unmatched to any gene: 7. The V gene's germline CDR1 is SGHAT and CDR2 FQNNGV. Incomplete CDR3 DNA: TGTGCCAGCGCGAGACAGGGGGCGGGCACTGAA. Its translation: CASARQGAGTE. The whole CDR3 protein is CASARQGAGTEAFF. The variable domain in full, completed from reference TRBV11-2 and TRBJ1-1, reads EAGVAQSPRYKIIEKRQSVAFWCNPISGHATLYWYQQILGQGPKLLIQFQNNGVVDDSQLPKDRFSAERLKGVDSTLKIQPAKLEDSAVYLCASARQGAGTEAFFGQGTRLTVV.

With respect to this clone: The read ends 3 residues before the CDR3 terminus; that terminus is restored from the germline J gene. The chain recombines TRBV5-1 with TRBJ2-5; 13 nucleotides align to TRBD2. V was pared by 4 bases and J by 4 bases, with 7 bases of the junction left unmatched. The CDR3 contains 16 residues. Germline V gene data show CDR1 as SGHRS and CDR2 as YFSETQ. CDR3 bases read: TGCGCCAGCAGCCCACGGACTAGCGGGGGCCCAGAGACC. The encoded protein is CASSPRTSGGPET. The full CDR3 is CASSPRTSGGPETQYF.

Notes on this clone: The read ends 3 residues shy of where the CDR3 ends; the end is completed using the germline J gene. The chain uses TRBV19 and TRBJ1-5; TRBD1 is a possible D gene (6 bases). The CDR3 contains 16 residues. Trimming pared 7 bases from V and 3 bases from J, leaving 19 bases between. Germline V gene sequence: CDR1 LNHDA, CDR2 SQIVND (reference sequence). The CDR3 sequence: CASIRYGGDTNQPQHF. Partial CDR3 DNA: TGTGCCAGTATAAGATATGGAGGGGACACCAATCAGCCC.

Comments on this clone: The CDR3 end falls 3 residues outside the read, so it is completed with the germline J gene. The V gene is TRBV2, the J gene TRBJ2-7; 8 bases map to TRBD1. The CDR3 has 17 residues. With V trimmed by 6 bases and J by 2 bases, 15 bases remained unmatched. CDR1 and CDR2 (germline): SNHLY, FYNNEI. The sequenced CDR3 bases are TGTGCCAGCAGCGAAAGGCCCGCCCACAGGGGGACCTACGAG. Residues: CASSERPAHRGTYE. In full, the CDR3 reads CASSERPAHRGTYEQYF.

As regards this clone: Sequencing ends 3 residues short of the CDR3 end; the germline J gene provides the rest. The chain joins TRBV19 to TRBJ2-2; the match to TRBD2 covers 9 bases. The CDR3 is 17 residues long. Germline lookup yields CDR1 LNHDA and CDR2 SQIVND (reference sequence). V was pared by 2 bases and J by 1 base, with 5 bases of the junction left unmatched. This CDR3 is CASSIRLAVRNTGELFF. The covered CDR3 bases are TGTGCCAGTAGTATAAGACTAGCGGTTAGGAACACCGGGGAG.

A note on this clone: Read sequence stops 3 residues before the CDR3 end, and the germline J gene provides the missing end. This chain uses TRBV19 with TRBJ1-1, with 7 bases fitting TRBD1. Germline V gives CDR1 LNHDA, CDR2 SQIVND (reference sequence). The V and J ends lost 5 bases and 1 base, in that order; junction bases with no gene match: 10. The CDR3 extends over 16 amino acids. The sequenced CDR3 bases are TGTGCCAGTAGTCAAGGGACAGCCCAAGGGAACACTGAA. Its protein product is CASSQGTAQGNTE. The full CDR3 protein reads CASSQGTAQGNTEAFF. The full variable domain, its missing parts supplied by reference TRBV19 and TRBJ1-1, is DGGITQSPKYLFRKEGQNVTLSCEQNLNHDAMYWYRQDPGQGLRLIYYSQIVNDFQKGDIAEGYSVSREKKESFPLTVTSAQKNPTAFYLCASSQGTAQGNTEAFFGQGTRLTVV.

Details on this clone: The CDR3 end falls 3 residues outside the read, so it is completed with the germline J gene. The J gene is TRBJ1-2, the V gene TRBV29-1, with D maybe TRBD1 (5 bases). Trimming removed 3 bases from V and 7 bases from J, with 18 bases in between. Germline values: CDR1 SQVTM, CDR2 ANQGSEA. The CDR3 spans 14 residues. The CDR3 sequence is CSVESVGGTPGYTF. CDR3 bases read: TGCAGCGTTGAGTCGGTCGGCGGGACTCCTGGC. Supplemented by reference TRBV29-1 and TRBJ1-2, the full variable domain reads SAVISQKPSRDICQRGTSLTIQCQVDSQVTMMFWYRQQPGQSLTLIATANQGSEATYESGFVIDKFPISRPNLTFSTLTVSNMSPEDSSIYLCSVESVGGTPGYTFGSGTRLTVV.